This T cell receptor beta chain was identified in a study of blood T cell repertoires in COVID-19. As for the study in general: The origin of the acute and convalescent COVID-19 samples was the United States, Italy and Spain. The cDNA or gDNA used as material had been derived from T cells, B-cell-depleted T cells, or PBMCs.

Study processing details: Reference gene primer amplification gave nucleated cell count estimates. Assay used: immunoSEQ multiplex PCR; TCRdb lists only in-frame clones, some missing. V and J calls and clone size come straight from that table; D and trimming were deduced from the DNA. The sample contains some 80,000 clones, under 85% of which appear only once. The CDR3 sequence is 15 residues long. In germline, CDR1 is SGHTA, CDR2 FQGNSA. Trimming removed 5 bases from V and 10 bases from J; junction bases left unmatched: 14. The sequenced sample was peripheral blood. The chain couples TRBV7-2 to TRBJ2-1, with 7 bases matching TRBD2. The clonotype was recovered from a human donor in a cohort sampled during active COVID-19. DNA for the CDR3: TGTGCCAGCAGCCCAGAGGGGACTACCCGCAGGGAGCAGTTCTTC. It translates to CASSPEGTTRREQFF. The complete variable domain, with remaining parts taken from reference TRBV7-2 and TRBJ2-1, reads GAGVSQSPSNKVTEKGKDVELRCDPISGHTALYWYRQSLGQGLEFLIYFQGNSAPDKSGLPSDRFSAERTGGSVSTLTIQRTQQEDSAVYLCASSPEGTTRREQFFGPGTRLTVL.